The entry that follows covers one TCR beta chain sequence. Antigen specificity is unknown. This sample was included in a study of cytomegalovirus exposure and HLA in healthy donors. About the study: About 85 million unique TCR sequences came from HLA-typed donors in an early release. Study-wide findings and caveats: Later analysis found that TCR beta chains associated with HLA were more clonally expanded than other, equally common chains. For TCR beta chains, V- and J-gene trimming was later linked to a missense DCLRE1C variant. Earlier findings revealed that most TCR beta V segments proved productive either about 87% or about 30% of the time.

The CDR3 loop spans 13 amino acids. Germline V CDR1 and CDR2: LGHNA, YSLEER. The V segment lost 0 bases and the J segment 9 bases; nucleotides outside the gene matches: 4. In the PCR, 60 Vbeta and 13 Jbeta primers were used. TCRdb's table, derived via immunoSEQ multiplex PCR, lists solely in-frame clones and lacks some. The sample records about 120,000 clones, around three quarters being singletons. The chain has TRBV4-3 and TRBJ1-2, with 7 bases fitting TRBD1. The TCR comes from a woman in her 30s in good health and CMV-seronegative. The sequenced sample was PBMCs. The chain's CDR3 is CASSQDMGQSYTF. The CDR3 DNA reads as TGCGCCAGCAGCCAAGATATGGGACAGAGCTACACCTTC.